The 20 T cell receptor beta chains below all came from one sample that was sequenced in a study of T cells in Graves' hyperthyroidism and ophthalmopathy. Amplification of TCR beta CDR3 regions used RNA as the template. TCR CDR3 underwent first-round RT-PCR with the HTBI primer set. TCRdb passed the multiplex PCR reads through MiXCR, listing each CDR3 protein once. Here the sample spans over 250,000 distinct CDR3 sequences, around 22% being singletons. The sample comprised blood. The receptors derive from a man under 40 with Graves' ophthalmopathy.

In this sample, this clonotype turned up a few times. The rearrangement links TRBV19 to TRBJ2-3; possible D gene TRBD1, 6 bases. There are 12 residues in the CDR3. Germline CDR1 LNHDA, CDR2 SQIVND (reference sequence). Trimming cost V 9 bases and J 11 bases, with 18 bases left between them. CDR3 sequence: CASSLTGWEQYF. The CDR3 DNA follows: TGTGCCAGCAGCCTAACAGGGTGGGAGCAGTATTTT.

This clonotype was found many times. The gene calls are TRBV30 and TRBJ2-5; D is unclear. Between the trimmed V and J ends, which lost 2 bases and 1 base, there was a span of 11 bases. In germline, CDR1 is GTSNPN, CDR2 SVGIG (reference sequence). The CDR3 runs 14 residues. CDR3 region: CAWSSRESQETQYF. In DNA form, the CDR3 reads TGTGCCTGGAGTTCGCGAGAGAGCCAAGAGACCCAGTACTTC.

This clonotype showed up just a few times. The genes are TRBV20-1 and TRBJ1-1; 10 bases are a match to TRBD1. CDR1 is DFQATT and CDR2 is SNEGSKA in the germline V gene (reference sequence). V dropped 2 bases and J dropped 11; count of bases not matched to a gene: 8. This CDR3 comprises 13 residues. CDR3 DNA: TGCAGTGCTAGAAAGCCCGGGACAGGGGACGCTTTCTTT. Its protein product is CSARKPGTGDAFF.

This clonotype was counted at least ten times. The chain carries TRBV28 and TRBJ2-5, with 8 bases lining up with TRBD1. From germline, CDR1 is MDHEN and CDR2 SYDVKM. V shed 2 bases and J 5 bases; nucleotides not matched to a gene: 7. CDR3 length: 15 residues. In DNA form, the CDR3 reads TGTGCCAGCAGTTTAACAACAGGGGGTTTGGAGACCCAGTACTTC. It yields the protein CASSLTTGGLETQYF. Complete variable domain (other parts from reference TRBV28 and TRBJ2-5): DVKVTQSSRYLVKRTGEKVFLECVQDMDHENMFWYRQDPGLGLRLIYFSYDVKMKEKGDIPEGYSVSREKKERFSLILESASTNQTSMYLCASSLTTGGLETQYFGPGTRLLVL.

The chain uses TRBV4-2 and TRBJ2-5, with 10 bases aligning to TRBD2. There are 16 residues in the CDR3. Germline lookup yields CDR1 LGHNA and CDR2 YNFKEQ. V lost 1 base, J lost 5 bases, and 7 bases stayed unmatched. CDR3 amino acids: CASSQVLAGAAETQYF. The DNA of the CDR3 is TGTGCCAGCAGCCAAGTTCTAGCGGGAGCGGCGGAGACCCAGTACTTC.

This clonotype was seen just once. The chain employs TRBV9 and TRBJ2-7; no clear D gene. Germline V CDR1 and CDR2: SGDLS, YYNGEE. There are 14 residues in the CDR3. V lost 0 bases and J 0 bases, leaving 7 bases between the germline ends. The CDR3 protein is CASSVVGSSYEQYF. CDR3 in DNA: TGTGCCAGCAGCGTAGTTGGCAGCTCCTACGAGCAGTACTTC.

This clonotype has ten or more counts. This chain connects TRBV4-2 to TRBJ1-1; D gene uncertain. Germline-derived CDR1 and CDR2 are LGHNA and YNFKEQ. Trimming left V 5 bases short and J 4 bases short, with 17 bases between. The CDR3 spans 15 residues. The CDR3 nucleotides are TGTGCCAGCAGCTCTTTAAGTCGGTTCGTCACTGAAGCTTTCTTT. It encodes CASSSLSRFVTEAFF.

The sample holds many counts of this clonotype. V and J are TRBV3-1 and TRBJ2-1, with 13 bases aligning to TRBD2. The CDR3 contains 16 residues. Germline loops: CDR1 LGHDT, CDR2 YNNKEL (reference sequence). After removal of 4 bases from V and 5 bases from J, the junction contained 5 bases not matched to a gene. CDR3 DNA sequence: TGTGCCAGCAGCCGGAAGGGACTAGCGGGGAACAATGAGCAGTTCTTC. This translates into CASSRKGLAGNNEQFF.

The chain carries TRBV10-3 and TRBJ1-2; D gene uncertain. Germline V CDR1 and CDR2: ENHRY, SYGVKD. The V end was cut by 2 bases, the J end by 1 base, with 2 bases between. The CDR3 consists of 12 residues. CDR3 DNA: TGTGCCATCAGTGAGCTTAACTATGGCTACACCTTC. The encoded protein is CAISELNYGYTF.

The chain carries TRBV20-1 and TRBJ2-5; no firm D call. The CDR3 covers 14 residues. Trimming pared 4 bases from V and 5 bases from J, leaving 17 bases between. The germline CDR1 and CDR2 sequences are DFQATT and SNEGSKA (reference sequence). The CDR3 sequence is CSAIGYSRVETQYF. In DNA form, the CDR3 reads TGCAGTGCTATTGGCTATTCGCGCGTGGAGACCCAGTACTTC.

This clonotype has ten or more counts. This chain links TRBV27 with TRBJ2-3; 7 positions match TRBD2. Unmatched junction bases numbered 8, after V lost 6 bases and J lost 2 bases. Germline V CDR1 and CDR2: MNHEY, SMNVEV (reference sequence). This CDR3 region has 15 residues. CDR3 DNA sequence: TGTGCCAGCAGCACTCGGACTAGAACCACAGATACGCAGTATTTT. Its translation is CASSTRTRTTDTQYF.

The chain couples TRBV11-3 to TRBJ1-4, with D possibly TRBD1 on 5 matching bases. Germline V lookup: CDR1 SGHNT, CDR2 YENEEA. Trimming took off 5 bases at V and 7 bases at J, with 11 bases between the two ends. This CDR3 comprises 13 residues. The CDR3, as DNA: TGTGCCAGCAGCGACGGGACGGCTGAAAAACTGTTTTTT. Its translation: CASSDGTAEKLFF. Together with reference TRBV11-3 and TRBJ1-4, the CDR3 gives the full variable domain: EAGVVQSPRYKIIEKKQPVAFWCNPISGHNTLYWYLQNLGQGPELLIRYENEEAVDDSQLPKDRFSAERLKGVDSTLKIQPAELGDSAVYLCASSDGTAEKLFFGSGTQLSVL.

The rearrangement uses TRBV5-6 and TRBJ2-1; D is undetermined. Germline-derived CDR1 and CDR2 are SGHDT and YYEEEE. CDR3 length equals 13 residues. V lost 0 bases, J lost 4 bases, and 5 bases lay in between. This CDR3 reads CASSLEVYNEQFF. The CDR3 coding sequence is TGTGCCAGCAGCTTGGAAGTGTACAATGAGCAGTTCTTC.

This chain joins TRBV27 and TRBJ1-5; TRBD1 might be the D (6 bases). Germline values: CDR1 MNHEY, CDR2 SMNVEV (reference sequence). This CDR3 comprises 13 residues. V lost 5 bases and J 11 bases, leaving 16 bases between the germline ends. The chain's CDR3 is CASSRGAFRAQHF. The DNA for the CDR3 is TGTGCCAGCAGTCGGGGGGCCTTCAGGGCCCAGCATTTT.

The CDR3 DNA reads TGTGCCAGCAGCTTTAGGGGGACTACTGCCGGAGAGCAGTTCTTC. Amino acid sequence: CASSFRGTTAGEQFF. This chain joins TRBV7-9 and TRBJ2-1, with D perhaps matching TRBD2 (7 bases). CDR1 and CDR2 from the germline V gene are SEHNR and FQNEAQ (reference sequence). Trimming removed 3 bases at V and 10 bases at J, with 19 bases between. The CDR3 has 15 amino acids.

J is TRBJ2-1 and V is TRBV24-1; 11 bases are a match to TRBD1. In germline, CDR1 is KGHDR, CDR2 SFDVKD. V gave up 4 bases and J gave up 8 bases; unmatched junction bases: 9. This CDR3 comprises 16 residues. CDR3 bases: TGTGCCACCAGTGACCCTGGACAGGGGGCGCGGGATGAGCAGTTCTTC. This encodes CATSDPGQGARDEQFF.

The genes are TRBV4-2 and TRBJ1-2; 7 nucleotides line up with TRBD1. CDR1 and CDR2 from the germline V gene are LGHNA and YNFKEQ. There are 14 residues in the CDR3. J gave up 8 bases and V 1 base, and 7 bases lay outside the gene matches. In nucleotides, the CDR3 is TGTGCCAGCAGCCAAGGACAGGGCAACTTCGGCTACACCTTC. The encoded protein is CASSQGQGNFGYTF.

The V gene is TRBV7-3, the J gene TRBJ2-1; TRBD2 matches 10 bases. The CDR3 has 16 amino acids. With V trimmed by 3 bases and J by 2 bases, 4 bases remained unmatched. Germline V CDR1 and CDR2: SGHTA, FQGTGA. The CDR3 nucleotides read TGTGCCAGCAGCTTTCAGGGGACTAGCGCCTACAATGAGCAGTTCTTC. Translating it yields CASSFQGTSAYNEQFF.

The chain recombines TRBV27 with TRBJ2-7, with 9 bases aligning to TRBD1. The V gene's germline CDR1 is MNHEY and CDR2 SMNVEV (reference sequence). With 7 bases clipped from V and 2 bases from J, the junction kept 15 bases outside the gene matches. CDR3 length equals 17 residues. CDR3 DNA: TGTGCCAGCACCCCCGGGACAGGGCGATTTTTGGCCTACGAGCAGTACTTC. As protein: CASTPGTGRFLAYEQYF.

This clonotype was seen ten or more times. CDR3 nucleotide sequence: TGTGCCAGCACCAAGAACGGACTTCGCGAAAAACTGTTTTTT. It yields the protein CASTKNGLREKLFF. The V call is TRBV2, the J call TRBJ1-4, with unresolved D. V shed 7 bases and J shed 8 bases, with 17 bases lying between them. The CDR3 consists of 14 residues. From germline, CDR1 is SNHLY and CDR2 FYNNEI.